The subject of this entry is one TCR beta chain. The data stem from a study of cytomegalovirus exposure and HLA in healthy donors. Libraries were prepared by immunoSEQ multiplex PCR; TCRdb keeps only in-frame clonotypes and omits some of them. The sample yields roughly 84,000 clones, roughly 93% seen once. Per the germline V gene, CDR1 is MGHRA and CDR2 is YSYEKL. The junction had 2 bases not matched to a gene; V was cut back by 0 bases and J by 2 bases. CDR3 size: 16 residues. The rearrangement uses TRBV4-1 and TRBJ2-2; TRBD1 agrees at 8 bases. This receptor was obtained from a man aged 30 to 45 in good health and CMV-seronegative. Sequenced input: PBMCs. The CDR3 spells CASSQDDRGNTGELFF. The CDR3 DNA follows: TGCGCCAGCAGCCAAGACGACAGGGGAAACACCGGGGAGCTGTTTTTT.